Listed here are 10 T cell receptor beta chains from one sample, sequenced in a study of blood T cells in healthy people across ages (dated by TCRdb to between 2015 and 2016). Libraries were built with 5' RACE. The run used an Illumina HiSeq 2500. A second PCR of 7 to 11 cycles was run with a J-beta primer mix and a sample-barcoded 5' primer. Using fastp trimming at Q25 and MiXCR clonotype assembly, TCRdb reanalyzed the public sequencing data and kept in-frame beta chains. Rows are unified per CDR3 protein, each entry keeping the most common DNA and genes. This sample is represented by roughly 2 million distinct CDR3 sequences; roughly 50% of them were singletons. 2.1% of the sample goes to the ten largest clones. The sequencing input was blood. These receptors were collected from a woman between 40 and 50 years old in good health.

This sequence joins TRBV11-2 and TRBJ2-5; 7 bases map to TRBD2. The CDR3 is 16 amino acids. Germline V gene sequence: CDR1 SGHAT, CDR2 FQNNGV. Trimming removed 3 bases from V and 2 bases from J; junction bases left unmatched: 9. The CDR3 DNA sequence: TGTGCCAGCAGCTTCCGACTAGCATCTGGGCAAGAGACCCAGTACTTC. Translating gives CASSFRLASGQETQYF.

CDR3 sequence (DNA): TGTGCCAGCAGTTTAATGCCCCAAGAGACCCAGTACTTC. Encoded protein: CASSLMPQETQYF. V gene TRBV27 combines with J gene TRBJ2-5; D uncertain. The CDR3 consists of 13 residues. The germline gives CDR1 MNHEY, CDR2 SMNVEV (reference sequence). The V end lost 2 bases, the J end lost 1 base, and 5 bases lay between the germline ends.

The J gene is TRBJ2-5, the V gene TRBV7-6, with D possibly TRBD1 on 6 matching bases. Germline CDR1 and CDR2: SGHVS and FNYEAQ. V lost 2 bases and J 0 bases, leaving 16 bases between the germline ends. CDR3 size: 17 residues. CDR3: CASSLLPGHGNQETQYF. CDR3 in DNA: TGTGCCAGCAGCTTACTCCCGGGACACGGAAACCAAGAGACCCAGTACTTC.

This chain uses TRBV13 with TRBJ2-5; D is possibly TRBD1 (6 bases). The CDR3 has 16 residues. V was cut by 3 bases and J by 3 bases, with 17 bases left in between. CDR1 is PRHDT and CDR2 is FYEKMQ in the germline V gene (reference sequence). CDR3 coding DNA: TGTGCCAGCAGCTTCAGGGACAATGCTCTAGAAGAGACCCAGTACTTC. It specifies CASSFRDNALEETQYF.

Note on this clonotype: One junction end does not reproduce the germline sequence, and a read error may be involved. The chain recombines TRBV6-2 or TRBV6-3 with TRBJ2-7, with 9 bases that match TRBD1. The CDR3 is 13 residues long. CDR1 is MNHEY, CDR2 SVGEGT, per germline. DNA of the CDR3: TGTGCCGGCAGCACAGGGGGCTTGGACGAGCAGTACTTC. Residues: CAGSTGGLDEQYF.

This clonotype was seen a handful of times. This sequence joins TRBV15 and TRBJ2-3; either TRBD1 or TRBD2 may supply D (5 bases each). CDR1 is LNHNV and CDR2 is YYDKDF in the germline V gene (reference sequence). V lost 3 bases, J lost 4 bases, and 14 bases lay in between. The CDR3 consists of 15 residues. CDR3 coding DNA: TGTGCCACCAGCAGGGGACCGAGGGGAGCAGATACGCAGTATTTT. This encodes CATSRGPRGADTQYF.

The chain links TRBV10-3 to TRBJ2-1; TRBD2 agrees at 13 bases. With 6 bases clipped from V and 8 bases from J, the junction kept 7 bases outside the gene matches. This CDR3 comprises 15 residues. Germline V gene sequence: CDR1 ENHRY, CDR2 SYGVKD. The CDR3 sequence is CAIRPWTSGGDEQFF. DNA for the CDR3: TGTGCCATCAGGCCTTGGACTAGCGGGGGTGATGAGCAGTTCTTC.

The CDR3 sequence is CASSSSTLYNEQFF. CDR3 DNA: TGTGCCAGTAGTAGTTCGACACTATACAATGAGCAGTTCTTC. The chain employs TRBV19 and TRBJ2-1, with unresolved D. V lost 4 bases and J lost 4, with 11 bases in between. Germline V gives CDR1 LNHDA, CDR2 SQIVND (reference sequence). CDR3 length equals 14 residues.

The rearrangement joins TRBV28 to TRBJ1-2; 7 bases map to TRBD1. The CDR3 covers 14 residues. CDR1 is MDHEN and CDR2 is SYDVKM in the germline V gene. V lost 4 bases to trimming and J lost 5 bases; unmatched junction nucleotides: 7. In nucleotides, the CDR3 is TGTGCCAGCAGTTACAGGGGAGGTAGTTATGGCTACACCTTC. This codes for CASSYRGGSYGYTF.

This clonotype was picked up a small number of times. The CDR3 DNA sequence: TGTGCCAGCAGCCAAGATCAGGGTCTAGCGGGGGAGACCCAGTACTTC. This translates into CASSQDQGLAGETQYF. This chain uses TRBV4-2 with TRBJ2-5, with 9 bases matching TRBD2. Germline V gives CDR1 LGHNA, CDR2 YNFKEQ. With V trimmed by 0 bases and J by 5 bases, 7 bases remained unmatched. The CDR3 is 16 amino acids.